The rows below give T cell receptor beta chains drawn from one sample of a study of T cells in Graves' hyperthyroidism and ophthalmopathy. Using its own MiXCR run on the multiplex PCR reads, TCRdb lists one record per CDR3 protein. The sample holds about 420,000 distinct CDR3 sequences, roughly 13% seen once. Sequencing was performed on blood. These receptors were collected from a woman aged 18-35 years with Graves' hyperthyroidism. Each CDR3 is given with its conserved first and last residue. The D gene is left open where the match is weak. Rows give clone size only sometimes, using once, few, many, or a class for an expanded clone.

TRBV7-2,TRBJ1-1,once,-,TGTGCCAGCAACGGTCAAAGCCAGCTGAACACTGAAGCTTTCTTT,CASNGQSQLNTEAFF
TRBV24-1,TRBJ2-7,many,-,TGTGCCACCAGTGCCACCCCGGGTCAGAGAACCGCTGGGGAGCAGTACTTC,CATSATPGQRTAGEQYF
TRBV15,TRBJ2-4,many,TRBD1,TGTGCCCCACGGACAGGAGCTATAGCCAAAAACATTCAGTACTTC,CAPRTGAIAKNIQYF
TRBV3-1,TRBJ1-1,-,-,TGTGCCAGCAGCCAACGGGGGCAACCGAATCAGCCCTCGGGCACTGAAGCTTTCTTT,CASSQRGQPNQPSGTEAFF
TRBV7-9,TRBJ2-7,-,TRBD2,TGTGCCAGCAGCTTAGGGGGACTAGCGGGATCGGTCAACGAGCAGTACTTC,CASSLGGLAGSVNEQYF
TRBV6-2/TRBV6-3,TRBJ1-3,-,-,TGTGCCAGCAGCTCCCCCGGACATGGTGATAGAAACACCATATATTTT,CASSSPGHGDRNTIYF
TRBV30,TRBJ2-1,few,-,TGTGCCTGGAGCGTCAAGAGCGGCAGTGAGCAGTTCTTC,CAWSVKSGSEQFF
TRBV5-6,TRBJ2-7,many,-,TGTGCCAGCAGCTCGGACCGTCGCAATCTTTACGAGCAGTACTTC,CASSSDRRNLYEQYF
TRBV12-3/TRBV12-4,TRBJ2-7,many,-,TGTGCCAGCACCCTCGGGGGCAGCTCCTACGAGCAGTACTTC,CASTLGGSSYEQYF
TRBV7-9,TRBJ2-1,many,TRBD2,TGTGCCAGCAGCTTGACTAGCGGGAGGACGAGTGAGCAGTTCTTC,CASSLTSGRTSEQFF
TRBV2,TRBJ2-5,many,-,TGTGCCAGCAGTGATTATACCCAACACTTC,CASSDYTQHF
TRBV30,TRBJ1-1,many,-,TGTGCCTGGAGTGTGGGGGCGGGGAACACTGAAGCTTTCTTT,CAWSVGAGNTEAFF
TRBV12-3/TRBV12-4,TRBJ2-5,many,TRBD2,TGTGCCAGCAGCCTCGGGCTAGCGGGAGCAGGGCGAGAGACCCAGTACTTC,CASSLGLAGAGRETQYF
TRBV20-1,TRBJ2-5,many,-,TGCAGTGCTAGAATTTCGGAGACCCAGTACTTC,CSARISETQYF
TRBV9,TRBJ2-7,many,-,TGTGCCAGCAGCGTAGGGGGCATGTTGGGACGTGAGCAGTACTTC,CASSVGGMLGREQYF
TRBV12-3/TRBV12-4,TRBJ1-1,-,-,TGTGCCAGCAGTTACTCGATAGGAGGCGAAGCTTTCTTT,CASSYSIGGEAFF
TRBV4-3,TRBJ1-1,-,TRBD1,TGCGCCAGCAGCCCAACAGGGGGGGGAACATCTGAAGCTTTCTTT,CASSPTGGGTSEAFF
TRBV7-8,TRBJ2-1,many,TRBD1,TGTGCCAGCAGCTCGACAGGGGCCGGACACTACAATGAGCAGTTCTTC,CASSSTGAGHYNEQFF
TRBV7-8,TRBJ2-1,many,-,TGTGCCAGCAGCTTAAGTCATAGGGAGAGGACCAATGAGCAGTTCTTC,CASSLSHRERTNEQFF
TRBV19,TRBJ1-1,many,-,TGTGCCAGTGGACCCAGCATGAACACTGAAGCTTTCTTT,CASGPSMNTEAFF
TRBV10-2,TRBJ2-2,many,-,TGCGCCAGCAGCAGCACTAGGGGCACCGGGGAGCTGTTTTTT,CASSSTRGTGELFF
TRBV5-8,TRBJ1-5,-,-,TGTGCCAGCAGCTTGGAACAGACTAGCAATCAGCCCCAGCATTTT,CASSLEQTSNQPQHF
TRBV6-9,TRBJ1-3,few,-,TGTGCCAGCAGTTATTCGATCGGAGGAAACACCATATATTTT,CASSYSIGGNTIYF
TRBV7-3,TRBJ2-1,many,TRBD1,TGTGCCAGCAGTCCTACCGCCGGACAGGGGAATGAGCAGTTCTTC,CASSPTAGQGNEQFF
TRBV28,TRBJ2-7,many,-,TGTGCCAGCAGTCACCCCCCAGAGGGCGCGGGGGAGCAGTACTTC,CASSHPPEGAGEQYF
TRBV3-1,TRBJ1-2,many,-,TGTGCCAGCAGCCAAGTTGAGGGAACCTATGGCTACACCTTC,CASSQVEGTYGYTF
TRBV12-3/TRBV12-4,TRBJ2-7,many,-,TGTGCCAGCAGTTGCCCTCCCCCCTACGAGCAGTACTTC,CASSCPPPYEQYF
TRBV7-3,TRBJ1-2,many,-,TGTGCCAGCAGCACACATACCGGGACATCCCATATGATGAACTATGGCTACACCTTC,CASSTHTGTSHMMNYGYTF
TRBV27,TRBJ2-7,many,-,TGTGCCAGCAGTTTCTCGACCGGGGACCTCGAGCAGTACTTC,CASSFSTGDLEQYF
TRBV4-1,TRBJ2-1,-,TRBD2,TGCGCCAGCAGCCAAGATCTTCTGCCTAGCGGGATAAATGAGCAGTTCTTC,CASSQDLLPSGINEQFF
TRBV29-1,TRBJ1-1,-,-,TGCAGCGTTGTGCTCGGTCACATGAACACTGAAGCTTTCTTT,CSVVLGHMNTEAFF
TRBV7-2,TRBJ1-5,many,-,TGTGCCAGCAGCCAGGACAGTCCCCTTGGCAATCAGCCCCAGCATTTT,CASSQDSPLGNQPQHF
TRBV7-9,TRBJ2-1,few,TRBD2,TGTGCCAGCAGCTTAAGATCGACTAGCGGGTTGGATGAGCAGTTCTTC,CASSLRSTSGLDEQFF
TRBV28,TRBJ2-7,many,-,TGTGCCAACAGTATAAACCCAGGGTTACGCTACGAGCAGTACTTC,CANSINPGLRYEQYF
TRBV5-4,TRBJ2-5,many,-,TGTGCCAGTAGTCGTACCCTAGGAGTTTCGAAAGAGACCCAGTACTTC,CASSRTLGVSKETQYF
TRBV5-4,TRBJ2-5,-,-,TGTGCCAGCAGCTTGGCCGGGCAGGGAACCGAGACCCAGTACTTC,CASSLAGQGTETQYF
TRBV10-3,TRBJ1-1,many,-,TGTGCCATCAGTCCGGCGATCGGGACGGCGAACACTGAAGCTTTCTTT,CAISPAIGTANTEAFF
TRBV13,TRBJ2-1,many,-,TGTGCCAGCAGCTTAAAACGGTACAATGAGCAGTTCTTC,CASSLKRYNEQFF
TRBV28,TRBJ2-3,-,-,TGTGCCAGCAGCCTTCTTCTCGGGCTAAGCACAGATACGCAGTATTTT,CASSLLLGLSTDTQYF
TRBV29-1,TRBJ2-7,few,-,TGCAGCGTTGCCCCCCGATCCCACTACGAGCAGTACTTC,CSVAPRSHYEQYF
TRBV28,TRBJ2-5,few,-,TGTGCCAGCAGCCCCCTAACGGGACTCCAGTTTTTCCAAGAGACCCAGTACTTC,CASSPLTGLQFFQETQYF
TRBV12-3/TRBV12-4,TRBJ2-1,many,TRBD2,TGTGCCAGCAGTTCCTTGGGCGGGAGAGGAGGCAATGAGCAGTTCTTC,CASSSLGGRGGNEQFF
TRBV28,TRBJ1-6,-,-,TGTGCCAGCAGTTTACCTCTTTGGGGTGTAAACGGTTCACCCCTCCACTTT,CASSLPLWGVNGSPLHF
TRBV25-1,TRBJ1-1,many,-,TGTGCCAGCAGCGCCCTCACAGTGAACACTGAAGCTTTCTTT,CASSALTVNTEAFF
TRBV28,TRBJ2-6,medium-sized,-,TGTGCCAGCAGCCGGGACGCTCTCTCTGGGGCCAACGTCCTGACTTTC,CASSRDALSGANVLTF